This is a list of T cell receptor beta chains from one sample in a study of memory CD8 T cells in hepatitis C reinfection. Clones were read by immunoSEQ multiplex PCR, and TCRdb kept only the in-frame ones, dropping some. The sample lists 45,000 to 55,000 clones; roughly 86% were seen once. The sequencing sample was made of naive CD8+ T cells sorted from blood. The receptors here all came from a young man with hepatitis C virus infection. The CDR3 runs from the conserved cysteine through the conserved F or W. D genes are given only for firm matches. Some rows mark clone size as missing; the rest say once, few, many or name a class of expanded clone.

D gene,V gene,clone size,J gene,CDR3 DNA,CDR3 protein
NA,TRBV2,NA,TRBJ2-7,TGTGCCAGCAGTGAAGCGGGAGTCGAGTCCTACGAGCAGTACTTC,CASSEAGVESYEQYF
NA,TRBV5-4,NA,TRBJ2-5,TGTGCCAGCAGCTTTCAAGGGGCGATCCAAGAGACCCAGTACTTC,CASSFQGAIQETQYF
NA,TRBV5-1,NA,TRBJ2-5,TGCGCCAGCAGCTCCACAGAAGAAGAGACCCAGTACTTC,CASSSTEEETQYF
TRBD2,TRBV19,NA,TRBJ2-5,TGTGCCAGTAGTCCGCCGGGGGGGAAAAAAGTAGAGACCCAGTACTTC,CASSPPGGKKVETQYF
NA,TRBV4-1,NA,TRBJ2-7,TGCGCCAGCAGCCAAGATAAGTACAGGAGCTCCTACGAGCAGTACTTC,CASSQDKYRSSYEQYF
NA,TRBV5-4,NA,TRBJ2-2,TGTGCCAGCAGCTTCCGTGGCGGGAACACCGGGGAGCTGTTTTTT,CASSFRGGNTGELFF
NA,TRBV6-6,NA,TRBJ1-4,TGTGCCAGCAGTTACCCAGGACAAAGGGGAGAAAAACTGTTTTTT,CASSYPGQRGEKLFF
TRBD1,TRBV29-1,NA,TRBJ2-2,TGCAGCGTCGGGACAGTATACACCGGGGAGCTGTTTTTT,CSVGTVYTGELFF
TRBD1,TRBV4-1,NA,TRBJ1-1,TGCGCCAGCAGCCAAGGGGACAGTAACACTGAAGCTTTCTTT,CASSQGDSNTEAFF
NA,TRBV11-2,NA,TRBJ2-1,TGTGCCAGCAGCTCCCGGGGGAGCTCCTACAATGAGCAGTTCTTC,CASSSRGSSYNEQFF
TRBD1,TRBV7-6,few,TRBJ2-3,TGTGCCAGCAGCTTAGGGACAGGGACAGATACGCAGTATTTT,CASSLGTGTDTQYF
NA,TRBV5-8,NA,TRBJ2-3,TGTGCCAGCAGCTCGACAGCAGCACGATTCACAGATACGCAGTATTTT,CASSSTAARFTDTQYF
NA,TRBV7-6,NA,TRBJ2-6,TGTGCCAGCAGCCCGTTAGTCTCTGGGGCCAACGTCCTGACTTTC,CASSPLVSGANVLTF
NA,TRBV11-2,NA,TRBJ1-5,TGTGCCAGCAGTATTGGGGACTCCGATAGCAATCAGCCCCAGCATTTT,CASSIGDSDSNQPQHF
TRBD1,TRBV6-1,NA,TRBJ1-1,TGTGCCAGCAGTGAAGAAGCTTTTGGGACAGGACGTGAGACTGAAGCTTTCTTT,CASSEEAFGTGRETEAFF
TRBD1,TRBV18,NA,TRBJ2-2,TGTGCCAGCTTACGGGACAGGAACACCGGGGAGCTGTTTTTT,CASLRDRNTGELFF
NA,TRBV28,NA,TRBJ1-1,TGTGCCAGCAGTTTCGGGAGGGGAGGGGTCAACACTGAAGCTTTCTTT,CASSFGRGGVNTEAFF
NA,TRBV5-1,few,TRBJ2-7,TGCGCCAGCAGCTTGGGAGACAGCTCCTACGAGCAGTACTTC,CASSLGDSSYEQYF
NA,TRBV7-9,NA,TRBJ2-7,TGTGCCAGCAGCTTGGGCTCAGCCTACGAGCAGTACTTC,CASSLGSAYEQYF
TRBD1,TRBV10-3,NA,TRBJ1-2,TGTGCCATCAGTGAGGAGGTTTCTGAGGGGACAGCTAACTATGGCTACACCTTC,CAISEEVSEGTANYGYTF
NA,TRBV5-4,NA,TRBJ1-3,TGTGCCAGCAGCCTCGGGGGGTACTCTGGAAACACCATATATTTT,CASSLGGYSGNTIYF
NA,TRBV13,NA,TRBJ2-3,TGTGCCAGCAGCGGGACTAGCACAGATACGCAGTATTTT,CASSGTSTDTQYF
NA,TRBV19,NA,TRBJ2-7,TGTGCCAGTAGTATCCCTACGGGCGAGCAGTACTTC,CASSIPTGEQYF
TRBD1,TRBV13,once,TRBJ1-4,TGTGCCAGCAAGGTACAGGGGAGTGAAAAACTGTTTTTT,CASKVQGSEKLFF
NA,TRBV29-1,NA,TRBJ2-5,TGCAGCGTTGAGGACAACGGAGAGACCCAGTACTTC,CSVEDNGETQYF
TRBD1,TRBV5-1,once,TRBJ2-1,TGCGCCAGCAGCTTGCGGACAGGCGTTTACAATGAGCAGTTCTTC,CASSLRTGVYNEQFF
NA,TRBV21-1,NA,TRBJ2-2,NA,CASSKVEVVGTGSGAGELFWLFF
NA,TRBV27,NA,TRBJ1-1,TGTGCCAGCCTCCTCCGCGGGGGGAACACTGAAGCTTTCTTT,CASLLRGGNTEAFF
NA,TRBV10-3,NA,TRBJ1-5,TGTGCCATCAGTAGGGGGTGGGGTAGCAATCAGCCCCAGCATTTT,CAISRGWGSNQPQHF
NA,TRBV28,NA,TRBJ2-1,TGTGCCAGCAGTTTAACAGGGTACAATGAGCAGTTCTTC,CASSLTGYNEQFF
NA,TRBV28,NA,TRBJ2-3,TGTGCCAGCAGTTTACAGGACACAGATACGCAGTATTTT,CASSLQDTDTQYF
TRBD1,TRBV6-1,NA,TRBJ2-7,TGTGCCAGCAGTGAAATCTACGGCCGGGACAGCCCTTCCTACGAGCAGTACTTC,CASSEIYGRDSPSYEQYF
TRBD2,TRBV9,NA,TRBJ2-1,TGTGCCAGCAGCGTGGTTAGCGGGAGCTACAATGAGCAGTTCTTC,CASSVVSGSYNEQFF
NA,TRBV19,NA,TRBJ2-5,TGTGCCAGTAGTACCTCAGGGTACCAAGAGACCCAGTACTTC,CASSTSGYQETQYF
NA,TRBV2,NA,TRBJ2-7,TGTGCCAGCGGACAGTCCTACGAGCAGTACTTC,CASGQSYEQYF
TRBD1,TRBV4-1,NA,TRBJ1-1,TGCGCCAGCAGCCCCGGACAGGGTAGCACCGAAGCTTTCTTT,CASSPGQGSTEAFF
TRBD1,TRBV27,NA,TRBJ1-2,TGTGCCAGCAGTTTAACAGGGACAGGGGGAGGCTACACCTTC,CASSLTGTGGGYTF
TRBD2,TRBV27,NA,TRBJ2-7,TGTGCCAGCAGTCTTAGCGGGAGCGGGTACGAGCAGTACTTC,CASSLSGSGYEQYF
NA,TRBV9,NA,TRBJ2-2,TGTGCCAGCTCAGGGGGGACTCCGAACACCGGGGAGCTGTTTTTT,CASSGGTPNTGELFF
TRBD1,TRBV2,NA,TRBJ1-6,TGTGCCAGCAGATCGACCGGGACAGGGACTTCACCCCTCCACTTT,CASRSTGTGTSPLHF
TRBD1,TRBV11-2,once,TRBJ1-1,TGTGCCAGCAGCTTGGTGAGGGGGCGGTGGACTGAAGCTTTCTTT,CASSLVRGRWTEAFF
NA,TRBV10-2,NA,TRBJ1-5,TGCGCCAGCAGAGGACAGTACAATCAGCCCCAGCATTTT,CASRGQYNQPQHF
NA,TRBV19,NA,TRBJ1-1,TGTGCCAGTAGTATAGTCCAGGGGATTGAAGCTTTCTTT,CASSIVQGIEAFF
TRBD2,TRBV4-1,once,TRBJ2-3,TGCGCCAGCAGCCAAGGACCCGGACTAGCGGGATCAGCTAGCACAGATACGCAGTATTTT,CASSQGPGLAGSASTDTQYF
TRBD1,TRBV28,NA,TRBJ2-2,TGTGCCAGCAGCGGGCTCAGGGGGCCGAACACCGGGGAGCTGTTTTTT,CASSGLRGPNTGELFF
NA,TRBV5-1,NA,TRBJ2-2,TGCGCCAGCAGCTTGGTTGGTCAGGTTGACGCCGGGGAGCTGTTTTTT,CASSLVGQVDAGELFF
NA,TRBV4-3,NA,TRBJ1-1,TGCGCCAGCAGCCAAGGGGGCCCGGGGAACACTGAAGCTTTCTTT,CASSQGGPGNTEAFF
NA,TRBV27,NA,TRBJ1-1,TGTGCCAGCCGGGGACTGCTGAACACTGAAGCTTTCTTT,CASRGLLNTEAFF
NA,TRBV14,NA,TRBJ2-3,TGTGCCAGCAGCCAAGATAGGGGTCCCCTCAACACAGATACGCAGTATTTT,CASSQDRGPLNTDTQYF
TRBD2,TRBV29-1,NA,TRBJ2-3,TGCAGCGTTGATGGGACTAGCGGGAGTGCAGATACGCAGTATTTT,CSVDGTSGSADTQYF
NA,TRBV11-3,NA,TRBJ2-3,TGTGCCAGCAGCTCGGACTCAGTGCAGGCAGATACGCAGTATTTT,CASSSDSVQADTQYF
NA,TRBV19,once,TRBJ2-5,TGTGCCAGTAACGCGGACTGGGCCTCGGAGACCCAGTACTTC,CASNADWASETQYF
NA,TRBV2,NA,TRBJ1-2,TGTGCCAGCAGTGCCGGGTCCAGGCGGGGGTACTATGGCTACACCTTC,CASSAGSRRGYYGYTF
NA,TRBV6-5,NA,TRBJ1-1,TGTGCCAGCAGTTACGACAGCGACACTGAAGCTTTCTTT,CASSYDSDTEAFF
TRBD1,TRBV6-1,NA,TRBJ1-1,TGTGCCAGCAGTCCGACAGGGTTGAACACTGAAGCTTTCTTT,CASSPTGLNTEAFF
NA,TRBV7-9,once,TRBJ2-6,TGTGCCAGCAGCTCCCAGGGTATCTCTGGGGCCAACGTCCTGACTTTC,CASSSQGISGANVLTF
NA,TRBV28,NA,TRBJ1-1,TGTGCCAGCTGGACAGCTAACACTGAAGCTTTCTTT,CASWTANTEAFF